A single sample gave rise to the 10 T cell receptor beta chains below, sequenced in a study of CD8 T cells in ankylosing spondylitis. Findings and caveats of the study: One TCR beta motif, made up of under ten highly homologous variants, appeared characteristic of ankylosing spondylitis blood.

No antigen has been identified for these receptors. TCRdb fed the 5' RACE reads into MiXCR, producing one record per CDR3 protein. Of a few hundred thousand distinct CDR3 sequences in the sample, about 16% were seen once. Sequenced: blood, either unsorted or a sorted T cell fraction (not recorded which). These receptor sequences come from a male donor with ankylosing spondylitis.

This chain links TRBV19 with TRBJ2-1, with 10 bases aligning to TRBD2. Germline CDR1 LNHDA, CDR2 SQIVND (reference sequence). The CDR3 length is 17 residues. The ends lost 1 base at V and 1 base at J; junction bases unmatched: 4. The CDR3, as DNA: TGTGCCAGTAGTATAGGGAGCGGGGGGGCTTCCTACAATGAGCAGTTCTTC. Translated: CASSIGSGGASYNEQFF.

The CDR3 loop is CASKTGPGETQYF. In nucleotides, the CDR3 is TGTGCCAGCAAGACAGGGCCGGGCGAGACCCAGTACTTC. The rearrangement joins TRBV19 to TRBJ2-5, with 7 positions matching TRBD1. The CDR3 spans 13 residues. CDR1 is LNHDA, CDR2 SQIVND, per germline (reference sequence). With 9 bases clipped from V and 5 bases from J, the junction kept 9 bases outside the gene matches.

This clonotype was observed at least ten times. This sequence joins TRBV7-8 and TRBJ2-2; D perhaps matches TRBD1 (5 bases). The CDR3 runs to 13 residues. V lost 5 bases and J 7 bases, leaving 11 bases between the germline ends. CDR1 is SGHVS and CDR2 is FQNEAQ in the germline V gene. This CDR3 reads CASSPRVIGELFF. As DNA, the CDR3 is TGTGCCAGCAGCCCCAGGGTAATCGGGGAGCTGTTTTTT.

This clonotype showed up just a few times. The chain uses TRBV27 and TRBJ1-2; tentatively, D is TRBD1 (5 bases). Germline assignment: CDR1 MNHEY and CDR2 SMNVEV (reference sequence). The V end lost 8 bases, the J end lost 2 bases, and 15 bases lay between the germline ends. This CDR3 has 14 amino acids. In DNA form, the CDR3 reads TGTGCCAGCTACCCTGGGGGGGGGAACTATGGCTACACCTTC. Protein sequence: CASYPGGGNYGYTF.

This chain links TRBV27 with TRBJ1-6; D is uncertain. Trimming stripped 3 bases from V and 8 bases from J, with 8 bases between. Germline V gene lookup returns CDR1 MNHEY and CDR2 SMNVEV (reference sequence). This CDR3 is 13 amino acids long. The CDR3 is CASSLEMDSPLHF. DNA of the CDR3: TGTGCCAGCAGTTTGGAAATGGATTCACCCCTCCACTTT.

The genes are TRBV5-1 and TRBJ2-7, with D possibly TRBD2 on 6 matching bases. Germline V gene lookup returns CDR1 SGHRS and CDR2 YFSETQ. Trimming took off 0 bases at V and 3 bases at J, with 10 bases between the two ends. CDR3 length equals 14 residues. The CDR3 region has the DNA TGCGCCAGCAGCTTGGGGACTACGATCTACGAGCAGTACTTC. Translating it yields CASSLGTTIYEQYF.

The sample holds a few counts of this clonotype. V is TRBV28 and J is TRBJ2-5; D not resolved. Per germline, CDR1 MDHEN and CDR2 SYDVKM. Trimming removed 5 bases from V and 5 bases from J, with 6 bases in between. This CDR3 region has 11 residues. The CDR3 sequence is CASSLMETQYF. CDR3 coding DNA: TGTGCCAGCAGTCTTATGGAGACCCAGTACTTC.

This chain joins TRBV27 and TRBJ1-2; D unresolved. Trimming removed 0 bases at V and 2 bases at J, with 10 bases between. Per germline, CDR1 MNHEY and CDR2 SMNVEV (reference sequence). CDR3 length equals 15 residues. The CDR3 DNA is TGTGCCAGCAGTTTATCGTCAGTCGTCAACTATGGCTACACCTTC. Its protein product is CASSLSSVVNYGYTF.

The chain couples TRBV27 to TRBJ1-1, with TRBD1 matching 8 bases. J was trimmed by 11 bases and V by 5 bases; bases with no gene match: 7. The CDR3 consists of 12 residues. In germline, CDR1 is MNHEY, CDR2 SMNVEV (reference sequence). CDR3 bases: TGTGCCAGCAGTCCGTGGACAGGGAAGGCTTTCTTT. It translates to CASSPWTGKAFF.

This clonotype has ten or more counts. V is TRBV12-3 or TRBV12-4 and J is TRBJ2-5; D may be TRBD1 (6 bases). This CDR3 is 16 amino acids long. Trimming took off 3 bases at V and 0 bases at J, with 14 bases between the two ends. The CDR3 nucleotides are TGTGCCAGCAGTTTCAACAGGGCAAACAACCAAGAGACCCAGTACTTC. Its translation: CASSFNRANNQETQYF.